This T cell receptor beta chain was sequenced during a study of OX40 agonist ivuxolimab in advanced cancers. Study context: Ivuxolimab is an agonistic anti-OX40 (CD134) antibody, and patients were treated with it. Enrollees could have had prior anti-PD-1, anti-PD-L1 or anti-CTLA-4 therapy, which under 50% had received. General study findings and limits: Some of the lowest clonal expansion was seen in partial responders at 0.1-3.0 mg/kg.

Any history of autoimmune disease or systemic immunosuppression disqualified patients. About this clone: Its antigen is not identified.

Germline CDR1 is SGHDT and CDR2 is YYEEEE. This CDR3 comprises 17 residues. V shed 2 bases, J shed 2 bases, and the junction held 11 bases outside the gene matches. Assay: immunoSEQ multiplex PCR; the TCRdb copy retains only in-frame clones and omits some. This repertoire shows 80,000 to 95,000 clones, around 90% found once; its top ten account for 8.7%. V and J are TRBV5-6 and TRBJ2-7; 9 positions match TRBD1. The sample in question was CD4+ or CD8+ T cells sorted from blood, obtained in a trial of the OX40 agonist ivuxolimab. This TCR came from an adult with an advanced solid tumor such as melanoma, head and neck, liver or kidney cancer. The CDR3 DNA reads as TGTGCCAGCAGCTTAGCCCCGGGGGACAGGGCGGCCTACGAGCAGTACTTC. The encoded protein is CASSLAPGDRAAYEQYF. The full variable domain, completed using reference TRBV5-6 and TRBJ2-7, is DAGVTQSPTHLIKTRGQQVTLRCSPKSGHDTVSWYQQALGQGPQFIFQYYEEEERQRGNFPDRFSGHQFPNYSSELNVNALLLGDSALYLCASSLAPGDRAAYEQYFGPGTRLTVT.